These 21 T cell receptor beta chains originate from one sample sequenced in a study of graft-versus-host responses after intestinal transplantation. The method was immunoSEQ multiplex PCR; TCRdb's version includes in-frame clones alone and lacks a portion of them. The table has fewer than 50,000 clones, 91% seen once; the top ten hold around 4.8%. Source: PBMCs, taken 524 days after transplant. These receptors were collected from a human patient who received an intestinal transplant, so some T cells may come from the graft donor.

The chain carries TRBV21-1 and TRBJ2-3; TRBD1 is taken as the D call from the table, unchecked against the DNA. TRBV21-1 is reported as a pseudogene. CDR3 size: 15 residues. This CDR3 is CASSKGGLSTDTQYF. As DNA, the CDR3 is TGTGCCAGCAGCAAAGGGGGGCTTAGCACAGATACGCAGTATTTT.

The chain couples TRBV9 to TRBJ2-1; D possibly corresponds to TRBD2 (5 bases). CDR1 is SGDLS and CDR2 is YYNGEE in the germline V gene. The CDR3 covers 15 residues. V was shortened by 4 bases and J by 4 bases, with 15 bases between the two germline ends. The CDR3 DNA reads as TGTGCCAGCAGCTCCCGGGGAGCGGCTTACAATGAGCAGTTCTTC. As protein: CASSSRGAAYNEQFF.

The J gene is TRBJ1-6, the V gene TRBV28; D unclear. Trimming removed 5 bases from V and 7 bases from J, with 9 bases in between. The CDR3 consists of 13 residues. CDR1 and CDR2 (germline): MDHEN, SYDVKM. The CDR3 DNA reads TGTGCCAGCAGTCAAGGGATCAATTCACCCCTCCACTTT. Encoded protein: CASSQGINSPLHF. Full variable domain (remainder filled in from reference TRBV28 and TRBJ1-6): DVKVTQSSRYLVKRTGEKVFLECVQDMDHENMFWYRQDPGLGLRLIYFSYDVKMKEKGDIPEGYSVSREKKERFSLILESASTNQTSMYLCASSQGINSPLHFGNGTRLTVT.

The chain uses TRBV4-2 and TRBJ1-4, with TRBD1 matching over 7 bases. Germline V CDR1 and CDR2: LGHNA, YNFKEQ. This CDR3 is built from 16 residues. V shed 4 bases and J 7 bases; nucleotides not matched to a gene: 12. The CDR3 sequence: CASSPEDRRVFEKLFF. The CDR3 DNA sequence: TGTGCCAGCAGCCCAGAGGACAGGCGAGTTTTTGAAAAACTGTTTTTT.

The chain has TRBV28 and TRBJ1-4; D might be TRBD1 (5 bases). This CDR3 is 15 amino acids long. The germline V gene has CDR1 MDHEN and CDR2 SYDVKM. Deletions cut 8 bases from V and 8 bases from J, with 21 bases between. CDR3 residues: CASWGTTRGNEKLFF. The CDR3 bases are TGTGCCAGCTGGGGTACGACAAGGGGAAACGAAAAACTGTTTTTT.

The CDR3 protein is CASSESPVGAPADTQYF. The CDR3 region has the DNA TGCGCCAGCAGTGAGTCTCCTGTCGGGGCACCGGCAGATACGCAGTATTTT. V and J are TRBV10-1 and TRBJ2-3; perhaps D is TRBD1 or TRBD2 (5 bases each). CDR3 length: 17 residues. V lost 0 bases, J lost 4 bases, and 17 bases lay in between. Germline V gene data show CDR1 as WNHNN and CDR2 as SYGVQD (reference sequence).

This chain connects TRBV28 to TRBJ1-5, with D possibly TRBD1 on 5 matching bases. This CDR3 has 15 amino acids. Germline V gene sequence: CDR1 MDHEN, CDR2 SYDVKM. Trimming removed 5 bases from V and 3 bases from J, with 14 bases in between. CDR3 in DNA: TGTGCCAGCAGTACCTCCGGGACCTACAATCAGCCCCAGCATTTT. This sequence encodes CASSTSGTYNQPQHF.

The gene calls are TRBV4-3 and TRBJ2-3, with D possibly being TRBD1 (6 bases). This CDR3 contains 17 residues. Trimming stripped 3 bases from V and 4 bases from J, with 20 bases between. The germline gives CDR1 LGHNA, CDR2 YSLEER. CDR3 nucleotide sequence: TGCGCCAGCAGCCAGACTCGGGTGGGGGCGCCAGCAGATACGCAGTATTTT. It encodes CASSQTRVGAPADTQYF.

The V gene is TRBV6-5, the J gene TRBJ2-5; 12 nucleotides agree with TRBD2. Per germline, CDR1 MNHEY and CDR2 SVGAGI. This CDR3 contains 15 residues. The ends lost 5 bases at V and 1 base at J; junction bases unmatched: 2. DNA of the CDR3: TGTGCCAGCAGTGTGACTAGCGGGGGCCAAGAGACCCAGTACTTC. Translated, it gives CASSVTSGGQETQYF.

The chain is built from TRBV28 and TRBJ1-5; D is possibly TRBD1 (6 bases). CDR3 size: 15 residues. Trimming stripped 4 bases from V and 2 bases from J, with 12 bases between. CDR1 is MDHEN, CDR2 SYDVKM, per germline. The CDR3 DNA is TGTGCCAGCAGTTACAGACAGGTGGGCAATCAGCCCCAGCATTTT. Protein sequence: CASSYRQVGNQPQHF.

The rearrangement uses TRBV5-1 and TRBJ2-7, with a tentative D call TRBD1 (6 bases). CDR1 and CDR2 from the germline V gene are SGHRS and YFSETQ. The V end lost 0 bases, the J end lost 2 bases, and 12 bases lay between the germline ends. The CDR3 runs to 15 residues. CDR3 coding DNA: TGCGCCAGCAGCTTGGAGACAGGTGATACCTACGAGCAGTACTTC. It yields the protein CASSLETGDTYEQYF.

The CDR3: CASSLDGQGGTQYF. DNA of the CDR3: TGTGCCAGCAGCTTAGACGGGCAGGGGGGGACCCAGTACTTC. The chain links TRBV7-9 to TRBJ2-5; possible D gene TRBD1, 7 bases. In germline, CDR1 is SEHNR, CDR2 FQNEAQ (reference sequence). This CDR3 contains 14 residues. Deletions cut 1 base from V and 7 bases from J, with 13 bases between.

This sequence joins TRBV12-5 and TRBJ2-3; D uncertain. V lost 3 bases to trimming and J lost 3 bases, with 7 bases between them. The length of the CDR3 is 13 residues. Per germline, CDR1 LGHNT and CDR2 FRNRAP. The CDR3 loop is CASGFDETDTQYF. CDR3 DNA sequence: TGTGCTAGTGGTTTCGACGAGACAGATACGCAGTATTTT.

V is TRBV9 and J is TRBJ2-3; no clear D. V was pared by 4 bases and J by 0 bases, with 12 bases between. The germline gives CDR1 SGDLS, CDR2 YYNGEE. The CDR3 runs to 15 residues. This chain's CDR3 is CASSSRPYSTDTQYF. The DNA of the CDR3 is TGTGCCAGCAGCTCCCGTCCGTATAGCACAGATACGCAGTATTTT.

This chain joins TRBV19 and TRBJ1-6; 8 nucleotides match TRBD1. V was clipped by 1 base and J by 4 bases; unmatched bases: 6. CDR1 is LNHDA, CDR2 SQIVND, per germline (reference sequence). The length of the CDR3 is 17 residues. The CDR3 DNA reads TGTGCCAGTAGTATAGTCCGACAGGGGCGGTATAATTCACCCCTCCACTTT. This codes for CASSIVRQGRYNSPLHF.

The V call is TRBV7-2, the J call TRBJ1-1; D not resolved. The CDR3 is 11 residues long. Germline V gene lookup returns CDR1 SGHTA and CDR2 FQGNSA. The V and J ends lost 5 bases and 7 bases respectively, with 8 bases between them. CDR3 sequence: CASSGRGEAFF. The CDR3 DNA reads as TGTGCCAGCAGCGGGCGCGGTGAAGCTTTCTTT. The full variable domain, its missing parts supplied by reference TRBV7-2 and TRBJ1-1, is GAGVSQSPSNKVTEKGKDVELRCDPISGHTALYWYRQSLGQGLEFLIYFQGNSAPDKSGLPSDRFSAERTGGSVSTLTIQRTQQEDSAVYLCASSGRGEAFFGQGTRLTVV.

The chain joins TRBV11-2 to TRBJ1-6; 9 bases are shared with TRBD1. The CDR3 has 16 amino acids. Germline loops: CDR1 SGHAT, CDR2 FQNNGV. With V trimmed by 6 bases and J by 6 bases, 9 bases remained unmatched. CDR3 sequence: CASSPGTGSPNSPLHF. As DNA, the CDR3 is TGTGCCAGCAGTCCCGGGACAGGGAGTCCTAATTCACCCCTCCACTTT.

The chain couples TRBV21-1 to TRBJ1-1. TRBV21-1 corresponds to a pseudogene. The CDR3 extends over 16 amino acids. The CDR3 DNA sequence: TGTGCCAGCAGCAAAGAGCGGGACAGCGAACATAGTGAAGCTTTCTTT. This sequence encodes CASSKERDSEHSEAFF.

The chain recombines TRBV2 with TRBJ2-5; 8 positions match TRBD1. V lost 8 bases to trimming and J lost 0 bases; unmatched junction nucleotides: 5. Germline V gene sequence: CDR1 SNHLY, CDR2 FYNNEI. The CDR3 length is 14 residues. The CDR3 DNA reads as TGTGCCAGCTGCCGGGACAGGTACCAAGAGACCCAGTACTTC. As protein: CASCRDRYQETQYF.

The CDR3 here is CASSIGKEREQYF. As DNA, the CDR3 is TGTGCCAGTAGTATAGGGAAGGAGCGGGAGCAGTACTTC. V and J are TRBV19 and TRBJ2-7; D might be TRBD2 (5 bases). CDR3 length equals 13 residues. Between the trimmed V and J ends, which lost 1 base and 7 bases, there was a span of 11 bases. Germline loops: CDR1 LNHDA, CDR2 SQIVND (reference sequence).

This chain joins TRBV28 and TRBJ2-2, with D possibly TRBD1 on 5 matching bases. The V gene lost 4 bases and the J gene lost 0 bases, with 15 bases spanning the gap. From germline, CDR1 is MDHEN and CDR2 SYDVKM. CDR3 size: 17 residues. The CDR3 sequence is CASSSTIQGSNTGELFF. For the CDR3, the DNA is TGTGCCAGCAGTTCAACAATCCAGGGTTCGAACACCGGGGAGCTGTTTTTT.